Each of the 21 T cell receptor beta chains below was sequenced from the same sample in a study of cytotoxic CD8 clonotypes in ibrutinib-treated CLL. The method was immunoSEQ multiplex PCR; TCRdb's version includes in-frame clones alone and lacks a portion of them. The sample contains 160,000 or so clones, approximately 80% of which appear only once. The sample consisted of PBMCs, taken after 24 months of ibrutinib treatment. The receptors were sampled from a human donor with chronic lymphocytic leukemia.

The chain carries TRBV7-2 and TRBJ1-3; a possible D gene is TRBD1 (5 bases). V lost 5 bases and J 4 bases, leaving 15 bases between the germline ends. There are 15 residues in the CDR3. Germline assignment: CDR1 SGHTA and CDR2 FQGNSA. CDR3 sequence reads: CASSPSGSTGNTIYF. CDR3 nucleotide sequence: TGTGCCAGCAGCCCCTCAGGGTCGACGGGAAACACCATATATTTT.

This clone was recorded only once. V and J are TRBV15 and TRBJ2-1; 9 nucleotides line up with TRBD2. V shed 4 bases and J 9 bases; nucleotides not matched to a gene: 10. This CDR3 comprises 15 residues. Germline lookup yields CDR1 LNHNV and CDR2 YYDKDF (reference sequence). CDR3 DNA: TGTGCCACCAGCAACTCGGGCGGGAGGGCAGGTGAGCAGTTCTTC. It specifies CATSNSGGRAGEQFF.

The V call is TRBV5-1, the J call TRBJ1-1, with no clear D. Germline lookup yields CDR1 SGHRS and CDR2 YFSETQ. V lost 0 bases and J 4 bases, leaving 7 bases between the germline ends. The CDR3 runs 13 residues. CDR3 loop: CASSLGSSTEAFF. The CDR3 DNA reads TGCGCCAGCAGCTTGGGGTCCTCCACTGAAGCTTTCTTT.

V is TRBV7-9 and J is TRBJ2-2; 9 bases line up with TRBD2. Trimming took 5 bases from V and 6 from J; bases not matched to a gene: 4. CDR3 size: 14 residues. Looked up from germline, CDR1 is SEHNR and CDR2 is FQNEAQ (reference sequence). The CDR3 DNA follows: TGTGCCAGCAGCCTGGGACTAGCAGCCGGGGAGCTGTTTTTT. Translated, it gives CASSLGLAAGELFF.

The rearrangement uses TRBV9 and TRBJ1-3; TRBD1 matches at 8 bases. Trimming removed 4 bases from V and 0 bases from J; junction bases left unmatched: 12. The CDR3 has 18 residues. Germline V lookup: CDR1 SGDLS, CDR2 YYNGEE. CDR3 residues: CASSTRDRSLSSGNTIYF. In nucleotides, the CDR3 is TGTGCCAGCAGCACCCGGGACAGGAGTTTAAGCTCTGGAAACACCATATATTTT.

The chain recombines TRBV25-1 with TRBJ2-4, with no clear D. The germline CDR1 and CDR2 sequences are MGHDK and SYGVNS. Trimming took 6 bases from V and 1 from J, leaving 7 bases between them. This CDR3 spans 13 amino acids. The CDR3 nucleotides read TGTGCCAGCAGGGGCTCCGCCAAAAACATTCAGTACTTC. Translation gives CASRGSAKNIQYF.

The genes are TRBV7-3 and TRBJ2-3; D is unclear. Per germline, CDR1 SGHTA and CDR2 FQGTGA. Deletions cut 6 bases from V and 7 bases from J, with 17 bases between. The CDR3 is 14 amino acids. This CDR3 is CASRSPREGYTQYF. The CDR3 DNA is TGTGCCAGCAGGTCTCCAAGGGAAGGGTATACGCAGTATTTT.

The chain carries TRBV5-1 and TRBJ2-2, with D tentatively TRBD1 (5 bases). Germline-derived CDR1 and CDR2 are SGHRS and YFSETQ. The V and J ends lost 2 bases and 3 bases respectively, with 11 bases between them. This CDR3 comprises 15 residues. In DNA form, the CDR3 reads TGCGCCAGCAGCTTAGGCAGGGTTGACACCGGGGAGCTGTTTTTT. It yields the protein CASSLGRVDTGELFF.

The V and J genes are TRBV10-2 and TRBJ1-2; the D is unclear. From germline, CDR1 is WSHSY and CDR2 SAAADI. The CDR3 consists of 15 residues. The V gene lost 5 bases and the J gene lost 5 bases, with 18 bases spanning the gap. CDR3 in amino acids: CASSLDWPMLYGYTF. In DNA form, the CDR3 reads TGCGCCAGCAGTCTCGACTGGCCGATGTTATATGGCTACACCTTC.

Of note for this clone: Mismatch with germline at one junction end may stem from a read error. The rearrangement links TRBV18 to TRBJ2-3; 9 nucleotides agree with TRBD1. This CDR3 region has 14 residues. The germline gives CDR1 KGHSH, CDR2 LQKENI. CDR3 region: CASSPQGATDTQYF. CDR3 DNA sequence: TGTGCCAGCTCGCCACAGGGGGCTACAGATACGCAGTATTTT.

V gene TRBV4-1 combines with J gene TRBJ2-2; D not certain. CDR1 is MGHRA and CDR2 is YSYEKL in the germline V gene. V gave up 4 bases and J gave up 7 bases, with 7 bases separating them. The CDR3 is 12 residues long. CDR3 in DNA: TGCGCCAGCAGCCCTTACGGCGGGGAGCTGTTTTTT. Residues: CASSPYGGELFF.

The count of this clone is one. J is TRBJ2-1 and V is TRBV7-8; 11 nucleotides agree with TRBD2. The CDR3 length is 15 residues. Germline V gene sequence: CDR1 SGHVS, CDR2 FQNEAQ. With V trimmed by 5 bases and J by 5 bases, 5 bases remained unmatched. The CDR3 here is CASSDTSGSDNEQFF. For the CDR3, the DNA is TGTGCCAGCAGCGACACTAGCGGGAGTGACAATGAGCAGTTCTTC.

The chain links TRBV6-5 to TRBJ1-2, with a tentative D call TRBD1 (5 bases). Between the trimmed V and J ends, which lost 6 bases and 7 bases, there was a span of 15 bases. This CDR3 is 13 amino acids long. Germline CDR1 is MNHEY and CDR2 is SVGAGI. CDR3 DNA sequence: TGTGCCAGCAGCCTGACAGCCACAATTGGCTACACCTTC. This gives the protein CASSLTATIGYTF.

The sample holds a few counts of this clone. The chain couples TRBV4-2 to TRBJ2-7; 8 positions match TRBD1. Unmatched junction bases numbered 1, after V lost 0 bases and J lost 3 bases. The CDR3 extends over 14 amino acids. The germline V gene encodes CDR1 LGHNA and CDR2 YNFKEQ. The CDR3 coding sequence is TGTGCCAGCAGCCAAGATGGGACAGGCTACGAGCAGTACTTC. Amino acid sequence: CASSQDGTGYEQYF.

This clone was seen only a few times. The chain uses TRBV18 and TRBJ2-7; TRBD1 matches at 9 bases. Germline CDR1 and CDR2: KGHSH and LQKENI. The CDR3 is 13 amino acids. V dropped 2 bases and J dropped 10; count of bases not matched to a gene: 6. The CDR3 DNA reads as TGTGCCAGCTCACCATCCGGACAGGGGTTCCAGTACTTC. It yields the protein CASSPSGQGFQYF.

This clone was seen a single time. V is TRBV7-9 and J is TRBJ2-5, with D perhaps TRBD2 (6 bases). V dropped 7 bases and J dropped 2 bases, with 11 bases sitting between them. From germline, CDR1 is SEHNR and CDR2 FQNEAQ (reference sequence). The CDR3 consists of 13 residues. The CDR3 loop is CASTPGLQETQYF. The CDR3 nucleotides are TGTGCCAGCACCCCGGGACTTCAAGAGACCCAGTACTTC.

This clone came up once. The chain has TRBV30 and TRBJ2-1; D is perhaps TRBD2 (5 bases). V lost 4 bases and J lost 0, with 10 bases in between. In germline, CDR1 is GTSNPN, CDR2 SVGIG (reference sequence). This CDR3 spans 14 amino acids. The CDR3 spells CAWNSGSSYNEQFF. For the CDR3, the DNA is TGTGCCTGGAACAGTGGGAGCTCCTACAATGAGCAGTTCTTC.

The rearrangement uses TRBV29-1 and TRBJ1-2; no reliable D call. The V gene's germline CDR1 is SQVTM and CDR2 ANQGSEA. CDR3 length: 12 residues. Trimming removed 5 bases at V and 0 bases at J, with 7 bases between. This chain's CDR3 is CSVMGSNYGYTF. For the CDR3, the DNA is TGCAGCGTTATGGGATCTAACTATGGCTACACCTTC.

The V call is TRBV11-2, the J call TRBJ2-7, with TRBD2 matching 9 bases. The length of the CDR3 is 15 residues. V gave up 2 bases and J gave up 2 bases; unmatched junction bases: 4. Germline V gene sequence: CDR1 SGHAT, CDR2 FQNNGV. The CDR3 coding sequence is TGTGCCAGCAGCTTAAGGACTAGCGACACCTACGAGCAGTACTTC. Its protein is CASSLRTSDTYEQYF.

CDR3 region: CASSSSGRASNEQFF. The CDR3 DNA reads TGTGCCAGCAGTTCTAGCGGGAGGGCCTCGAATGAGCAGTTCTTC. The V call is TRBV28, the J call TRBJ2-1; 12 nucleotides align to TRBD2. J gave up 7 bases and V 4 bases, and 5 bases lay outside the gene matches. This CDR3 has 15 residues. Germline CDR1 MDHEN, CDR2 SYDVKM.

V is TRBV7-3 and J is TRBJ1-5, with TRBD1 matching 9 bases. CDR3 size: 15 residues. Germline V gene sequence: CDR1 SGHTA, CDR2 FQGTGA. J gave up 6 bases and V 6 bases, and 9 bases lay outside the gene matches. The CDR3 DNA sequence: TGTGCCAGCAGTCCCGGGACAGGGAATATTCAGCCCCAGCATTTT. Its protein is CASSPGTGNIQPQHF.